The T cell receptor (beta chain) described here comes from a study of neurological immune-mediated disorders. CDR1 LNHNV and CDR2 YYDKDF come from the germline V gene (reference sequence). The V end was cut by 2 bases, the J end by 6 bases, with 17 bases between. The CDR3 has 16 residues. 5'RACE with 10-nucleotide random UMIs generated the cDNA. TCRdb analysed the 5' RACE reads with MiXCR anew, one entry per CDR3 protein. The table shows 85,000 to 90,000 distinct CDR3 sequences, with around 3.4% occurring only once. Ten or more counts support this clonotype. The TCR comes from a woman aged 50 to 60 with multiple sclerosis. This rearrangement joins TRBV15 to TRBJ1-5; tentatively, D is TRBD1 (5 bases). The sequenced material came from PBMCs. CDR3 sequence (DNA): TGTGCCACCAGCAGATCCCTATTGGGGGATACTCAGCCCCAGCATTTT. Translating gives CATSRSLLGDTQPQHF.